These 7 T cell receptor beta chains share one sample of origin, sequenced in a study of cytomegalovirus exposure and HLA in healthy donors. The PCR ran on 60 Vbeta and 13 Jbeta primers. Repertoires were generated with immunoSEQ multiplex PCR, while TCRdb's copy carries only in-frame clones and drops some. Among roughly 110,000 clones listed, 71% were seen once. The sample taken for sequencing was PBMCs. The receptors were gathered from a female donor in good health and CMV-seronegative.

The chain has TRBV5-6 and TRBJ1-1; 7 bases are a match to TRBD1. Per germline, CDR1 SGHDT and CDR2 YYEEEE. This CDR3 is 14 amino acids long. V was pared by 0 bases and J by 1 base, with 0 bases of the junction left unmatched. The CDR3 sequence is CASSLDRGNTEAFF. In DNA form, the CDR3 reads TGTGCCAGCAGCTTGGACAGGGGGAACACTGAAGCTTTCTTT. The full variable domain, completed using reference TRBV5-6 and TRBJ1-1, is DAGVTQSPTHLIKTRGQQVTLRCSPKSGHDTVSWYQQALGQGPQFIFQYYEEEERQRGNFPDRFSGHQFPNYSSELNVNALLLGDSALYLCASSLDRGNTEAFFGQGTRLTVV.

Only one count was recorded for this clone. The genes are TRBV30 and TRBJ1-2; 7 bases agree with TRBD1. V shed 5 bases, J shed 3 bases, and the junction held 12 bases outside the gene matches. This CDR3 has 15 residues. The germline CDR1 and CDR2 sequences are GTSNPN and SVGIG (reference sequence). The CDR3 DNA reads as TGTGCCTGGGGGCCCCTACAGGGGTCTTACTATGGCTACACCTTC. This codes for CAWGPLQGSYYGYTF.

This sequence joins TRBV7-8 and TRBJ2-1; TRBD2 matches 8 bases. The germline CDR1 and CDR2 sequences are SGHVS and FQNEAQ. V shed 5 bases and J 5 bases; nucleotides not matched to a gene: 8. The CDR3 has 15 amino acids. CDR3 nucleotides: TGTGCCAGCAGCAAACGACCCGGGAGGGACAATGAGCAGTTCTTC. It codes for CASSKRPGRDNEQFF.

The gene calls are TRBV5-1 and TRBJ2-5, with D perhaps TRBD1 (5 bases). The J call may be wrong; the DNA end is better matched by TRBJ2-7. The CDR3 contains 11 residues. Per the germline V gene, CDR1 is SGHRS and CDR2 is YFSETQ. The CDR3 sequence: CASSTGYEQYF. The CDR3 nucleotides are TGCGCCAGCAGCACAGGCTACGAGCAGTACTTC.

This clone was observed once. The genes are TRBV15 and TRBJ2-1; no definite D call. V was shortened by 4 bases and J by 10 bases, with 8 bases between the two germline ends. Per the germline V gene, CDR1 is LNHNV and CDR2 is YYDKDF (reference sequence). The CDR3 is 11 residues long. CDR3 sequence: CATSNNYEQFF. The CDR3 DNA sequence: TGTGCCACCAGCAATAACTACGAGCAGTTCTTC.

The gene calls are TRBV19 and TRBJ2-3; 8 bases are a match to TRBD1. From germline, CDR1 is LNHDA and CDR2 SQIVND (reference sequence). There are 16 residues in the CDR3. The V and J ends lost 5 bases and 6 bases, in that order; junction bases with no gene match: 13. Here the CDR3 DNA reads TGTGCCAGTAGTTTTTCGACAGGGGCTTCAGGGGATACGCAGTATTTT. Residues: CASSFSTGASGDTQYF.

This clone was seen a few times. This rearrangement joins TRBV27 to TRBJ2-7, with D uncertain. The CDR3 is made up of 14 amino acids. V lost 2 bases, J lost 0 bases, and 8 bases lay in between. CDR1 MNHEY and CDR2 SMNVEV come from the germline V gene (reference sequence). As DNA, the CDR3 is TGTGCCAGCAGTTTAATGCCCAGCTCCTACGAGCAGTACTTC. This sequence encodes CASSLMPSSYEQYF.